This TCR beta chain was captured by sequencing in a study of blood T cell repertoires in COVID-19. Trimming stripped 4 bases from V and 0 bases from J, with 16 bases between. This CDR3 is 16 amino acids long. From germline, CDR1 is SGHRS and CDR2 YFSETQ. Methods used by the authors: Estimates of nucleated cell counts were drawn from the amplification of reference gene primers. Sequencing used immunoSEQ multiplex PCR; TCRdb keeps in-frame clones, though not all of them. From that table come the V and J calls and clone size; the DNA was used to work out D and trimming. The sample has over 150,000 clones, roughly 80% seen once.

The source of this sequence is a man aged 55 to 70 with acute or convalescent COVID-19. The source material was peripheral blood. The V gene is TRBV5-1, the J gene TRBJ1-2; D is possibly TRBD1 (6 bases). In DNA form, the CDR3 reads TGCGCCAGCAGCGGAGCCGGGACACCTACTAACTATGGCTACACCTTC. As protein: CASSGAGTPTNYGYTF.